A single sample gave rise to the 20 T cell receptor beta chains below, sequenced in a study of T cell responses to AZD1222 COVID-19 vaccine (TCRdb year 2021). Taken with the paper, the label for time point translates to: about 28 days (+/-7) after the second vaccine dose. Library preparation was by the immunoSEQ multiplex PCR assay. Imported from immuneACCESS, the table was reduced by TCRdb to in-frame sequences with V and J called. These copies leave out some clones; in studies compared against another copy, an unresolved V gene accounts for under half, and the cause of the remainder is not known. Within this sample are under 110,000 clones, with 90% of them counted one time only. Jointly, the top ten make up approximately 8.2% of the sample. The source was peripheral blood, collected 28 days after the second AZD1222 dose. All receptors come from an adult who received the AZD1222 COVID-19 vaccine.

The rearrangement uses TRBV18 and TRBJ2-7; 8 bases match TRBD1. This CDR3 has 15 amino acids. Unmatched junction bases numbered 11, after V lost 5 bases and J lost 5 bases. Germline lookup yields CDR1 KGHSH and CDR2 LQKENI. CDR3 region: CASSERQGSPDEQYF. CDR3 DNA sequence: TGTGCCAGCTCAGAAAGACAGGGGTCCCCTGACGAGCAGTACTTC.

The V gene is TRBV5-4, the J gene TRBJ2-3; no clear D. Trimming took 4 bases from V and 2 from J, leaving 14 bases between them. Germline-derived CDR1 and CDR2 are SGHNT and YYREEE (reference sequence). The CDR3 has 15 amino acids. The chain's CDR3 is CASSGRALSTDTQYF. The CDR3 DNA follows: TGTGCCAGCAGCGGTAGGGCCCTTTCCACAGATACGCAGTATTTT.

V usage is TRBV14 and J usage is TRBJ2-5; no clear D gene. Trimming pared 1 base from V and 5 bases from J, leaving 14 bases between. This CDR3 comprises 15 residues. From germline, CDR1 is SGHDN and CDR2 FVKESK. CDR3 loop: CASSQGAENVETQYF. The CDR3 region has the DNA TGTGCCAGCAGCCAAGGGGCAGAGAATGTGGAGACCCAGTACTTC.

The chain has TRBV4-1 and TRBJ2-7; tentatively, D is TRBD1 (5 bases). CDR1 and CDR2 from the germline V gene are MGHRA and YSYEKL. V was clipped by 1 base and J by 1 base, with 11 bases between them. The CDR3 loop spans 15 amino acids. In DNA, the CDR3 is TGCGCCAGCAGCCAAGCAAAGGGGTGGTCCTACGAGCAGTACTTC. Protein sequence: CASSQAKGWSYEQYF.

The genes are TRBV10-3 and TRBJ2-3; D is undetermined. Germline CDR1 reads ENHRY; CDR2 reads SYGVKD. V was trimmed by 10 bases and J by 0 bases, leaving 17 bases between them. CDR3 size: 15 residues. The CDR3 region is CATHGGTASTDTQYF. As DNA, the CDR3 is TGTGCCACCCACGGCGGAACCGCCAGCACAGATACGCAGTATTTT.

The chain employs TRBV12-3 or TRBV12-4 and TRBJ2-5; D is unresolved. The CDR3 is 13 residues long. Trimming took off 2 bases at V and 1 base at J, with 5 bases between the two ends. CDR3 DNA: TGTGCCAGCAGTTTACGGGTCCAAGAGACCCAGTACTTC. Protein product: CASSLRVQETQYF.

This clone was seen just once. V usage is TRBV5-6 and J usage is TRBJ1-1, with D possibly matching TRBD1 (5 bases). The V end lost 0 bases, the J end lost 0 bases, and 15 bases lay between the germline ends. This CDR3 spans 17 amino acids. The germline gives CDR1 SGHDT, CDR2 YYEEEE. CDR3 coding DNA: TGTGCCAGCAGCTTGGCCATCGGGGCGTCAATGAACACTGAAGCTTTCTTT. It yields the protein CASSLAIGASMNTEAFF. Drawing the rest from reference TRBV5-6 and TRBJ1-1, the complete variable domain is DAGVTQSPTHLIKTRGQQVTLRCSPKSGHDTVSWYQQALGQGPQFIFQYYEEEERQRGNFPDRFSGHQFPNYSSELNVNALLLGDSALYLCASSLAIGASMNTEAFFGQGTRLTVV.

J is TRBJ1-2 and V is TRBV15, with D perhaps TRBD1 (5 bases). Trimming shortened V by 0 bases and J by 4 bases, and 15 bases separated the two germline ends. Per the germline V gene, CDR1 is LNHNV and CDR2 is YYDKDF (reference sequence). This CDR3 spans 16 amino acids. The CDR3, as DNA: TGTGCCACCAGCAGAGATCTGGCAGGGAGGAGCTATGGCTACACCTTC. The encoded protein is CATSRDLAGRSYGYTF.

The chain joins TRBV4-1 to TRBJ2-3; no clear D. This CDR3 is built from 15 residues. V was clipped by 1 base and J by 1 base, with 9 bases between them. The germline V gene encodes CDR1 MGHRA and CDR2 YSYEKL. CDR3 nucleotides: TGCGCCAGCAGCCAAGGACACGACGGCACAGATACGCAGTATTTT. Its protein is CASSQGHDGTDTQYF.

V usage is TRBV18 and J usage is TRBJ2-7, with D possibly TRBD1 on 8 matching bases. V lost 6 bases to trimming and J lost 0 bases, with 15 bases between them. Germline CDR1 and CDR2: KGHSH and LQKENI. The CDR3 has 15 residues. This CDR3 is CASSRSGTGSYEQYF. DNA for the CDR3: TGTGCCAGCTCCCGGAGCGGGACAGGCTCCTACGAGCAGTACTTC.

This sequence joins TRBV6-5 and TRBJ1-2; the D is unclear. The CDR3 totals 12 residues. Germline CDR1 MNHEY, CDR2 SVGAGI. Trimming removed 5 bases at V and 4 bases at J, with 8 bases between. CDR3 DNA sequence: TGTGCCAGCAGTCCTGGTACCTATGGCTACACCTTC. Its translation is CASSPGTYGYTF.

The chain employs TRBV29-1 and TRBJ1-2, with D unclear. V was trimmed by 4 bases and J by 6 bases, leaving 12 bases between them. The CDR3 runs to 12 residues. Germline CDR1 reads SQVTM; CDR2 reads ANQGSEA. The CDR3 loop is CSVVQRADGYTF. DNA of the CDR3: TGCAGCGTTGTACAGCGTGCCGATGGCTACACCTTC.

This clone is a singleton in its sample. This chain joins TRBV25-1 and TRBJ2-7; 10 bases are shared with TRBD1. The length of the CDR3 is 15 residues. Germline V gene lookup returns CDR1 MGHDK and CDR2 SYGVNS. The V segment lost 9 bases and the J segment 3 bases; nucleotides outside the gene matches: 11. This chain's CDR3 is CASTSPGTGDYEQYF. The CDR3 DNA reads TGTGCCAGTACCTCCCCCGGGACAGGGGACTACGAGCAGTACTTC.

The chain joins TRBV19 to TRBJ2-7, with 9 bases that match TRBD1. The CDR3 loop spans 15 amino acids. The trim removed 3 bases at V and 6 bases at J, leaving 9 bases unmatched. Germline V lookup: CDR1 LNHDA, CDR2 SQIVND (reference sequence). Written as DNA, the CDR3 is TGTGCCAGTAGTATGGTTGGGACAGGGCCAGGCGAGCAGTACTTC. Encoded protein: CASSMVGTGPGEQYF. The entire variable domain, with the rest obtained from reference TRBV19 and TRBJ2-7, is as follows: DGGITQSPKYLFRKEGQNVTLSCEQNLNHDAMYWYRQDPGQGLRLIYYSQIVNDFQKGDIAEGYSVSREKKESFPLTVTSAQKNPTAFYLCASSMVGTGPGEQYFGPGTRLTVT.

This chain connects TRBV27 to TRBJ1-5, with 12 bases matching TRBD1. Losses at the gene ends were 6 bases for V and 6 bases for J; bases not matched to a gene: 6. The CDR3 contains 15 residues. In germline, CDR1 is MNHEY, CDR2 SMNVEV (reference sequence). The CDR3 is CASRPRDRGLQPQHF. The CDR3 DNA follows: TGTGCCAGCAGACCCCGGGACAGGGGGCTTCAGCCCCAGCATTTT.

The chain links TRBV5-1 to TRBJ1-4; D is undetermined. Deletions cut 0 bases from V and 3 bases from J, with 3 bases between. CDR1 and CDR2 (germline): SGHRS, YFSETQ. CDR3 length equals 13 residues. The CDR3 loop is CASSLGANEKLFF. CDR3 nucleotide sequence: TGCGCCAGCAGCTTGGGGGCTAATGAAAAACTGTTTTTT.

V gene TRBV19 combines with J gene TRBJ2-7; D is unresolved. From germline, CDR1 is LNHDA and CDR2 SQIVND (reference sequence). There are 13 residues in the CDR3. Trimming took off 4 bases at V and 2 bases at J, with 9 bases between the two ends. CDR3: CASSTTYPYEQYF. CDR3 bases: TGTGCCAGTAGTACGACGTATCCCTACGAGCAGTACTTC.

CDR3 sequence (DNA): TGTGCCAGCAGCTTATTGACAGGGGGACAAAACCAGCCCCAGCATTTT. It is translated as CASSLLTGGQNQPQHF. This chain links TRBV7-2 with TRBJ1-5; TRBD1 matches 9 bases. The CDR3 loop spans 16 amino acids. Per the germline V gene, CDR1 is SGHTA and CDR2 is FQGNSA. V gave up 2 bases and J gave up 7 bases; unmatched junction bases: 9.

V usage is TRBV3-1 (or the pseudogene TRBV3-2) and J usage is TRBJ2-5; D perhaps matches TRBD1 (6 bases). Germline assignment: CDR1 LGHDT and CDR2 YNNKEL (reference sequence). The CDR3 is made up of 17 amino acids. Trimming shortened V by 3 bases and J by 1 base, and 18 bases separated the two germline ends. The CDR3 DNA sequence: TGTGCCAGCAGCCACCCCGGACAGAAAATAGCCCAAGAGACCCAGTACTTC. Its protein product is CASSHPGQKIAQETQYF.

V and J are TRBV19 and TRBJ1-2, with 10 bases matching TRBD1. After removal of 10 bases from V and 7 bases from J, the junction contained 6 bases not matched to a gene. CDR3 length: 12 residues. CDR1 and CDR2 from the germline V gene are LNHDA and SQIVND (reference sequence). This CDR3 is CATRQGAGGYTF. CDR3 nucleotide sequence: TGTGCCACCCGACAGGGGGCGGGTGGCTACACCTTC.